This T cell receptor (beta chain) comes out of a study of T-cell reconstitution after alpha-beta-depleted transplantation in children. This CDR3 contains 13 residues. V was clipped by 7 bases and J by 6 bases, with 15 bases between them. Library preparation (for TCRbeta) was performed with unique molecular identifiers. From the PCR reads, TCRdb called clonotypes with MiXCR, one entry per CDR3 protein. The repertoire holds some 450,000 distinct CDR3 sequences, with roughly 43% as singletons. Study-level points and caveats: Newly made T cells mostly supplied T-cell counts and diversity one year after transplant.

Concerning this clonotype: Its specificity is unknown.

The chain recombines TRBV12-3 or TRBV12-4 with TRBJ1-1, with D unclear. The sample was PBMCs, taken before TCRalphabeta/CD19-depleted stem cell transplant. The sequence was collected from a girl aged 2 to 9 with aplastic anemia, due to receive a stem cell transplant. Here the CDR3 DNA reads TGTGCCAGCAACCCGACCTCTAGGGCTGAAGCTTTCTTT. Residues: CASNPTSRAEAFF.